Shown below are 21 T cell receptor beta chains from a single sample sequenced in a study of CD8+CD57+ T cells in acquired aplastic anemia (dated by TCRdb to the late 2010s). Sequencing took place on an Illumina HiSeq 2000. Profiling of TCR beta VDJ combinations and CDR3 sequences used genomic DNA as the template. The public reads were quality trimmed at Q25 with fastp and then assembled into clones with MiXCR by TCRdb, keeping productive beta chains. Each CDR3 protein appears once, grouped with its most common genes and DNA. This sample is represented by 200,000 to 250,000 distinct CDR3 sequences; roughly 53% of them were singletons. Clones ranked in the top ten supply about 20% of the sample. Expansion of CD8+CD57+ cells had been shown by flow cytometry in the patients chosen for sequencing. Sequencing was carried out using sorted CD4+, CD8+, or CD8+CD57+ T cells (not recorded which) from PBMCs. All receptors derive from a human donor with aplastic anemia.

The V call is TRBV20-1, the J call TRBJ2-2; 10 nucleotides line up with TRBD1. Germline CDR1 is DFQATT and CDR2 is SNEGSKA (reference sequence). The CDR3 has 16 residues. The V and J ends lost 6 bases and 7 bases, in that order; junction bases with no gene match: 14. The CDR3 is CSASSWDRGHSGELFF. In nucleotides, the CDR3 is TGCAGTGCCAGCAGTTGGGACAGGGGCCATAGCGGGGAGCTGTTTTTT.

Points on this clonotype: It may be a read error: a sequence one base away is much more abundant. The J gene is TRBJ1-1, the V gene TRBV3-1, with D uncertain. The CDR3 is made up of 14 amino acids. Germline values: CDR1 LGHDT, CDR2 YNNKEL (reference sequence). The CDR3 sequence: CASSQVPMNAEAFF. The CDR3 region has the DNA TGTGCCAGCAGCCAAGTCCCCATGAACGCTGAAGCTTTCTTT. The full variable domain, its missing parts supplied by reference TRBV3-1 and TRBJ1-1, is DTAVSQTPKYLVTQMGNDKSIKCEQNLGHDTMYWYKQDSKKFLKIMFSYNNKELIINETVPNRFSPKSPDKAHLNLHINSLELGDSAVYFCASSQVPMNAEAFFGQGTRLTVV.

In regard to this clonotype: With a much larger clone just one base away, this may be a read error. This chain joins TRBV5-4 and TRBJ2-2; D unresolved. The CDR3 extends over 15 amino acids. The germline gives CDR1 SGHNT, CDR2 YYREEE (reference sequence). V dropped 2 bases and J dropped 4 bases, with 12 bases sitting between them. CDR3 loop: CASSFDLSGTGELFF. In DNA, the CDR3 is TGTGCCAGCAGCTTCGACTTGTCCGGCACCGGGGAGCTGTTTTTT.

This clonotype occurred many times. This CDR3 is CASSSQNRATYEQYF. In DNA, the CDR3 is TGTGCCAGCAGCTCCCAAAACAGGGCTACCTACGAGCAGTACTTC. This chain links TRBV3-1 with TRBJ2-7, with D maybe TRBD1 (6 bases). CDR3 length: 15 amino acids. V gave up 5 bases and J gave up 2 bases, with 16 bases separating them. The germline V gene has CDR1 LGHDT and CDR2 YNNKEL (reference sequence).

This chain uses TRBV29-1 with TRBJ1-2; D not resolved. CDR1 is SQVTM and CDR2 is ANQGSEA in the germline V gene. The CDR3 spans 13 residues. Trimming cost V 4 bases and J 5 bases, with 14 bases left between them. CDR3 region: CSVGFGQEYGYTF. The CDR3 DNA is TGCAGCGTTGGCTTCGGGCAAGAATATGGCTACACCTTC.

The rearrangement links TRBV20-1 to TRBJ1-6, with TRBD1 as a possible D gene (5 bases). Trimming shortened V by 0 bases and J by 6 bases, and 9 bases separated the two germline ends. CDR3 length: 14 amino acids. In germline, CDR1 is DFQATT, CDR2 SNEGSKA (reference sequence). The CDR3: CSARDRALNSPLHF. CDR3 coding DNA: TGCAGTGCTAGAGACAGGGCCCTTAATTCACCCCTCCACTTT.

At least ten counts were recorded for this clonotype. As the CDR3 is not closed by the conserved phenylalanine or tryptophan, this likely results from a read error. V is TRBV7-9 and J is TRBJ2-2, with D unclear. The germline V and J ends were trimmed by 1 base and 6 bases, with 9 bases remaining between them. The CDR3 extends over 14 amino acids. Germline loops: CDR1 SEHNR, CDR2 FQNEAQ (reference sequence). CDR3 amino acids: CASSLGVWSGELFS. CDR3 bases: TGTGCCAGCAGCTTAGGAGTGTGGTCCGGGGAGCTGTTTTCT.

This chain joins TRBV2 and TRBJ1-1, with D perhaps TRBD1 (5 bases). Germline V gene data show CDR1 as SNHLY and CDR2 as FYNNEI. This CDR3 region has 16 residues. The V end lost 5 bases, the J end lost 3 bases, and 19 bases lay between the germline ends. The CDR3 is CASSLGEGIGYTEAFF. The CDR3 nucleotides read TGTGCCAGCAGTCTCGGGGAGGGGATAGGGTACACTGAAGCTTTCTTT.

In this sample, this clonotype turned up many times. The chain carries TRBV7-9 and TRBJ1-2; maybe TRBD1 (6 bases). In germline, CDR1 is SEHNR, CDR2 FQNEAQ (reference sequence). CDR3 length: 12 residues. The V gene lost 5 bases and the J gene lost 4 bases, with 8 bases spanning the gap. CDR3 protein: CASSTDSYGYTF. As DNA, the CDR3 is TGTGCCAGCAGCACGGACAGCTATGGCTACACCTTC.

The table lists this clonotype with many counts. This chain links TRBV6-5 with TRBJ2-7; 7 bases are shared with TRBD1. Germline V lookup: CDR1 MNHEY, CDR2 SVGAGI. V shed 4 bases and J 0 bases; nucleotides not matched to a gene: 6. This CDR3 is built from 15 residues. The CDR3 DNA sequence: TGTGCCAGCAGTTTACAGGGGTCCCCCTCCTACGAGCAGTACTTC. Amino acids: CASSLQGSPSYEQYF.

V is TRBV7-3 and J is TRBJ2-7, with D possibly called TRBD1 or TRBD2 (6 bases each). Trimming shortened V by 3 bases and J by 6 bases, and 15 bases separated the two germline ends. Germline loops: CDR1 SGHTA, CDR2 FQGTGA. This CDR3 comprises 14 residues. The CDR3 DNA is TGTGCCAGCAGCTTTGGGGGGCCTAGTCGCGAGCAGTACTTC. Residues: CASSFGGPSREQYF.

Many counts were recorded for this clonotype. This chain joins TRBV5-1 and TRBJ2-3, with 9 bases lining up with TRBD1. V shed 2 bases and J 4 bases; nucleotides not matched to a gene: 5. The CDR3 sequence is 15 residues long. Germline CDR1 SGHRS, CDR2 YFSETQ. In DNA form, the CDR3 reads TGCGCCAGCAGCTTTGTGGGACAGGGAGCAGATACGCAGTATTTT. The encoded protein is CASSFVGQGADTQYF.

This clonotype came up many times. The rearrangement joins TRBV5-8 to TRBJ1-1; weak D call: TRBD1 (5 bases). V lost 2 bases and J lost 0, with 8 bases in between. Germline V lookup: CDR1 SGHTS, CDR2 YDEGEE. The CDR3 is 14 residues long. CDR3 amino acids: CASSFGAMNTEAFF. DNA of the CDR3: TGTGCCAGCAGCTTCGGGGCAATGAACACTGAAGCTTTCTTT.

The chain couples TRBV24-1 to TRBJ1-5; D not resolved. Germline CDR1 KGHDR, CDR2 SFDVKD. Trimming pared 8 bases from V and 0 bases from J, leaving 13 bases between. The CDR3 consists of 15 residues. The chain's CDR3 is CATIRREDSNQPQHF. In DNA form, the CDR3 reads TGTGCCACCATCCGGAGGGAGGATAGCAATCAGCCCCAGCATTTT.

As concerns this clonotype: A much larger clonotype is one base distant, so this may be a read error. The rearrangement links TRBV12-3 or TRBV12-4 to TRBJ1-2; D is unclear. V lost 2 bases and J 8 bases, leaving 18 bases between the germline ends. CDR3 size: 15 residues. The CDR3 nucleotides are TGTGCCAGCAGTTTAAATGGCGTAACTCTGAGGGGCTACACCTTC. Translated: CASSLNGVTLRGYTF.

The CDR3 coding sequence is TGCAGTGCTAGAGGGACTAGCACAGATACGCAGTATTTT. Protein product: CSARGTSTDTQYF. V gene TRBV20-1 combines with J gene TRBJ2-3; a weak D match, TRBD2 (5 bases). The V and J ends lost 1 base and 0 bases respectively, with 5 bases between them. CDR1 and CDR2 from the germline V gene are DFQATT and SNEGSKA (reference sequence). CDR3 length equals 13 residues.

Written as DNA, the CDR3 is TGTGCCAGCAGCTTGGTCCAGGGTGGGGGCTACACCTTC. It codes for CASSLVQGGGYTF. V usage is TRBV9 and J usage is TRBJ1-2; TRBD1 might be the D (5 bases). The CDR3 contains 13 residues. Per germline, CDR1 SGDLS and CDR2 YYNGEE. Trimming shortened V by 4 bases and J by 8 bases, and 15 bases separated the two germline ends.

This clonotype was seen repeatedly, ten times or more. For the CDR3, the DNA is TGTGCCAGCAGCACAGGTACTTCCTACGAGCAGTACTTC. Translating gives CASSTGTSYEQYF. The chain links TRBV7-3 to TRBJ2-7; D may be TRBD1 (5 bases). The CDR3 consists of 13 residues. Germline CDR1 and CDR2: SGHTA and FQGTGA. V dropped 5 bases and J dropped 1 base, with 9 bases sitting between them. Variable domain in full (rest from reference TRBV7-3 and TRBJ2-7): GAGVSQTPSNKVTEKGKYVELRCDPISGHTALYWYRQSLGQGPEFLIYFQGTGAADDSGLPNDRFFAVRPEGSVSTLKIQRTERGDSAVYLCASSTGTSYEQYFGPGTRLTVT.

This clonotype was counted at least ten times. This chain uses TRBV20-1 with TRBJ2-3; D tentatively fits TRBD1 or TRBD2 (5 bases each). The CDR3 covers 13 residues. CDR1 is DFQATT and CDR2 is SNEGSKA in the germline V gene (reference sequence). V gave up 6 bases and J gave up 4 bases, with 14 bases separating them. CDR3: CSALAGFPDTQYF. The CDR3, as DNA: TGCAGTGCGCTAGCAGGGTTCCCAGATACGCAGTATTTT.

V is TRBV5-5 and J is TRBJ2-2; 11 positions agree with TRBD2. Germline loops: CDR1 SGHKS, CDR2 YYEKEE (reference sequence). The V gene end was trimmed by 3 bases and the J gene end by 5 bases; junction bases not matched to a gene: 9. This CDR3 region has 17 residues. CDR3 in DNA: TGTGCCAGCAGCTCGGGCCCGACTAGCGGGGATACCGGGGAGCTGTTTTTT. It yields the protein CASSSGPTSGDTGELFF.

V is TRBV19 and J is TRBJ1-1, with 9 bases fitting TRBD1. Trimming took 1 base from V and 8 from J; bases not matched to a gene: 5. Germline CDR1 is LNHDA and CDR2 is SQIVND (reference sequence). This CDR3 spans 14 amino acids. The CDR3 nucleotides are TGTGCCAGTAGTATAGGCCGGGACAGGGTAGAAGCTTTCTTT. Translated, it gives CASSIGRDRVEAFF.